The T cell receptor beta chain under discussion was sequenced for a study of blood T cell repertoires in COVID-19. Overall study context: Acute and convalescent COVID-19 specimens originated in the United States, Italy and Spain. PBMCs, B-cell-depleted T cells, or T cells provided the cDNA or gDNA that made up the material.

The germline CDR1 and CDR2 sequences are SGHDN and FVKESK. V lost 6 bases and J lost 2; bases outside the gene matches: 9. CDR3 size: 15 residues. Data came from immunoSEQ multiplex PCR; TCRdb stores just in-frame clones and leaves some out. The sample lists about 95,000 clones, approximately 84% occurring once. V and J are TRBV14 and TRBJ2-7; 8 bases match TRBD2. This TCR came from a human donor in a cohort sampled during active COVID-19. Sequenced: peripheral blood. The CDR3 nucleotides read TGTGCCAGCAGTAAAGGGGTTAGCGGGGCCTACGAGCAGTACTTC. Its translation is CASSKGVSGAYEQYF. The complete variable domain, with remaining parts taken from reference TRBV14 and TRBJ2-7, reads EAGVTQFPSHSVIEKGQTVTLRCDPISGHDNLYWYRRVMGKEIKFLLHFVKESKQDESGMPNNRFLAERTGGTYSTLKVQPAELEDSGVYFCASSKGVSGAYEQYFGPGTRLTVT.